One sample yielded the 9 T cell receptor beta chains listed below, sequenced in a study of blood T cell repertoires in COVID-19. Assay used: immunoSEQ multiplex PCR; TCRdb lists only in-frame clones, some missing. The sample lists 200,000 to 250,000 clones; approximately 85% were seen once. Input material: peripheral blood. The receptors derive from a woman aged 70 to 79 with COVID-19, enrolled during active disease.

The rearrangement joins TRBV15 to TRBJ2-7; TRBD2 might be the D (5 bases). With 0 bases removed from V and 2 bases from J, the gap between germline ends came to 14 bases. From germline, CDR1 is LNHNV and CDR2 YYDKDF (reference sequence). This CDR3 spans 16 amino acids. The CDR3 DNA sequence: TGTGCCACCAGCAGAGATGACCTAGAGGGCCCCTACGAGCAGTACTTC. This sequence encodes CATSRDDLEGPYEQYF.

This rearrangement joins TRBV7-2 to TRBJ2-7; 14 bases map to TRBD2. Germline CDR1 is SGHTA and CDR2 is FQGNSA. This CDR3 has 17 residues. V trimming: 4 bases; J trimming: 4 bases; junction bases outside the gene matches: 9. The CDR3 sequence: CASSSEWGLAGAYEQYF. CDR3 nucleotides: TGTGCCAGCAGCTCGGAGTGGGGACTAGCGGGAGCTTACGAGCAGTACTTC.

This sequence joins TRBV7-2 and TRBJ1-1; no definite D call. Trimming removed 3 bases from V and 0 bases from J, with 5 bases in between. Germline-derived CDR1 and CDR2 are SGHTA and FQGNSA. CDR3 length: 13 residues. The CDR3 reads CASSFQMNTEAFF. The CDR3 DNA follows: TGTGCCAGCAGCTTCCAGATGAACACTGAAGCTTTCTTT.

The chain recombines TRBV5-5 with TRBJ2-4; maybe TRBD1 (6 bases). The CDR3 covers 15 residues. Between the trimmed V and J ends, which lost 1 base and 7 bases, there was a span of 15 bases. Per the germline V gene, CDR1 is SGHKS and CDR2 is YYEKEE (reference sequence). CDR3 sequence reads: CASSLMATGSNIQYF. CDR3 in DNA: TGTGCCAGCAGCTTGATGGCTACAGGGAGCAACATTCAGTACTTC.

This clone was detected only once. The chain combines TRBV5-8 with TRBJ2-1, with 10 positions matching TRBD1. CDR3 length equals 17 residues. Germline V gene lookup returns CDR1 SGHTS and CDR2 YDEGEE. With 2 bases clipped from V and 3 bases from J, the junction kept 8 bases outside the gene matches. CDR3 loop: CASSFLRQGAYYNEQFF. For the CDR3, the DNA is TGTGCCAGCAGCTTTTTAAGACAGGGGGCGTACTACAATGAGCAGTTCTTC.

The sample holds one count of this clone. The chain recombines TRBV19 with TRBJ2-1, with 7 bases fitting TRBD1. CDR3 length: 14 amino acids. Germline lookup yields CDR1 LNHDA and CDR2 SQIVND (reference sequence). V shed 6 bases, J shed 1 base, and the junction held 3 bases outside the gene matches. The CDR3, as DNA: TGTGCCAGTAGCCGCAGGGGGTCCTACAATGAGCAGTTCTTC. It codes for CASSRRGSYNEQFF.

The CDR3 sequence is CACKLAGGPDTQYF. The CDR3 DNA reads as TGTGCCTGCAAGCTAGCGGGAGGACCAGATACGCAGTATTTT. The chain combines TRBV30 with TRBJ2-3; 11 bases are shared with TRBD2. CDR1 is GTSNPN, CDR2 SVGIG, per germline (reference sequence). CDR3 length: 14 amino acids. With V trimmed by 6 bases and J by 4 bases, 6 bases remained unmatched. Full variable domain (remainder filled in from reference TRBV30 and TRBJ2-3): SQTIHQWPATLVQPVGSPLSLECTVEGTSNPNLYWYRQAAGRGLQLLFYSVGIGQISSEVPQNLSASRPQDRQFILSSKKLLLSDSGFYLCACKLAGGPDTQYFGPGTRLTVL.

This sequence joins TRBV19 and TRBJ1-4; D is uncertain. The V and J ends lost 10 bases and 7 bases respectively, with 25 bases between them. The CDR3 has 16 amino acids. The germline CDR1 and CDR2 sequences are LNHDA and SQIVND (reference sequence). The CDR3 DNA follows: TGTGCCACGAAACGGCAGGCAGAGCGGTCTACTGAAAAACTGTTTTTT. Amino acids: CATKRQAERSTEKLFF.

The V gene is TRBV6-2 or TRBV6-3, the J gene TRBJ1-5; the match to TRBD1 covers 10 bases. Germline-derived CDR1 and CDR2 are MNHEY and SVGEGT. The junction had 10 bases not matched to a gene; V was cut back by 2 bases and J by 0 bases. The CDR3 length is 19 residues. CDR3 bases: TGTGCCAGCAGTTACCAAAGGGACAGGGGCACGGATAGCAATCAGCCCCAGCATTTT. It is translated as CASSYQRDRGTDSNQPQHF.